This TCR beta chain is from a study of shared clonotypes between healthy human individuals. The protocol was immunoSEQ multiplex PCR, while the TCRdb copy is restricted to in-frame clones and leaves out a portion. Seen here are 2 million to 2.5 million clones, around 90% observed once, and the top ten hold more than 0.35%. Donors comprised only Caucasian adults living in Nashville, Tennessee. Broader study findings: A small donor pool kept down the genetic and exposure-history diversity that was represented. Larger estimated richness was generally seen in naive subsets than in memory subsets.

Comments on this clone: Its specificity is not known.

V was pared by 3 bases and J by 0 bases, with 7 bases between. Germline assignment: CDR1 SGHTA and CDR2 FQGTGA. CDR3 length: 14 amino acids. This receptor was obtained from a man younger than 30 in good health. Some clones in this sample may be carry-over from other donors' samples. The chain recombines TRBV7-3 with TRBJ2-3; D uncertain. Sequences were obtained from naive CD4+ T cells from PBMCs. Documented subset: CD45RA+ positively selected. This CDR3 reads CASSFSGSTDTQYF. DNA of the CDR3: TGTGCCAGCAGCTTTTCCGGAAGCACAGATACGCAGTATTTT.